The rows below give T cell receptor beta chains drawn from one sample of a study of blood T cell repertoires in COVID-19. Method: immunoSEQ multiplex PCR; TCRdb's copy keeps in-frame clones and lacks some. This table holds about 260,000 clones, roughly four fifths found once. Sequencing used PBMCs or T cells enriched from blood (not recorded which). Receptors were obtained from a man under 40 with acute COVID-19. CDR3s include the opening cysteine and the closing phenylalanine or tryptophan. A D gene is named only where the DNA matches it firmly. The size of a clone is reported for some rows only, either as once, few or many, or as a class for expanded clones.

size,J,D,V,DNA,CDR3
NA,TRBJ2-2,TRBD2,TRBV3-1/TRBV3-2,TGTGCCAGCAGCCAAGTGGGACTAGCGGGAGTTAACACCGGGGAGCTGTTTTTT,CASSQVGLAGVNTGELFF
once,TRBJ1-1,NA,TRBV27,TGTGCCAGCAGTACTCTAACAGGGAGTGAAGCTTTCTTT,CASSTLTGSEAFF
few,TRBJ2-1,TRBD2,TRBV7-9,TGTGCCAGCAAGCCTAGCGGGAGGGCCCTCTACAATGAGCAGTTCTTC,CASKPSGRALYNEQFF
NA,TRBJ2-5,TRBD2,TRBV5-1,TGTGCCAGCAGCCCTCTCACTAGCGGGAGGGAGACCCAGTACTTC,CASSPLTSGRETQYF
NA,TRBJ1-5,NA,TRBV2,TGTGCCAGCCTTTTCGCGGACAATCAGCCCCAGCATTTT,CASLFADNQPQHF
NA,TRBJ2-4,NA,TRBV19,TGTGCCAGTACCTTACCCAGGGGGGACATTCAGTACTTC,CASTLPRGDIQYF
few,TRBJ2-6,NA,TRBV11-2,TGTGCCAGCAGCCCAGGACAGAATATGCCTTCTGGGGCCAACGTCCTGACTTTC,CASSPGQNMPSGANVLTF
NA,TRBJ1-4,TRBD1,TRBV7-9,TGTGCCAGCAGCTTAAGGGCAGGGGGCACTAATGAAAAACTGTTTTTT,CASSLRAGGTNEKLFF
NA,TRBJ2-2,TRBD1,TRBV9,TGTGCCAGCAGCGTAGGCCCAGGGGGCCTGGGGAAGAAGCCGGTCCCGATATTT,CASSVGPGGLGKKPVPIF
NA,TRBJ2-4,NA,TRBV6-5,TGTGCCAGCAGTTACTCATCGCAGATAGCCAAAAACATTCAGTACTTC,CASSYSSQIAKNIQYF
NA,TRBJ1-1,NA,TRBV12-3/TRBV12-4,TGTGCCAGCATCCCGGGAGAACAGACTGAAGCTTTCTTT,CASIPGEQTEAFF
few,TRBJ1-4,TRBD1,TRBV5-1,TGCGCCAGCAGCGCCCTGACAGGGGGAAATGAAAAACTGTTTTTT,CASSALTGGNEKLFF
once,TRBJ2-3,TRBD2,TRBV28,TGTGCCAGCAGTTTAAGAGGACTAGCGCCAGATACGCAGTATTTT,CASSLRGLAPDTQYF
NA,TRBJ2-3,NA,TRBV10-2,TGCGCCAGCAGTGAGTCCCCGGTAGATACGCAGTATTTT,CASSESPVDTQYF
NA,TRBJ1-1,NA,TRBV11-2,TGTGCCAGCAGCTTTCATCCAGGGAGGGTCACTGAAGCTTTCTTT,CASSFHPGRVTEAFF
few,TRBJ2-2,TRBD2,TRBV7-6,TGTGCCAGCAGCCCCACCGGGGGTAGCGGGAATCGAAGGGAGCTGTTTTTT,CASSPTGGSGNRRELFF
NA,TRBJ1-5,NA,TRBV10-3,TGTGCTACCGCGGGCAGGGGATATAGCAATCAGCCCCAGCATTTT,CATAGRGYSNQPQHF
NA,TRBJ2-3,NA,TRBV6-4,TGTGCCAGCAGTGACTCATCAGGGCAAGATACGCAGTATTTT,CASSDSSGQDTQYF
few,TRBJ1-1,TRBD1,TRBV12-3/TRBV12-4,TGTGCCAGCAGCTTGACAGGGGCAAGATTCTTT,CASSLTGARFF
once,TRBJ1-4,NA,TRBV29-1,TGCAGCGTTGCTTTAAATGAAAAACTGTTTTTT,CSVALNEKLFF
few,TRBJ1-5,NA,TRBV6-5,TGTGCCAGCGCAGAACAGGGTTTCCGGGGGCCCCAGCATTTT,CASAEQGFRGPQHF
NA,TRBJ2-6,TRBD2,TRBV18,TGTGCCAGCTCACCGACGGGGAGGGCCTCTGGGGCCAACGTCCTGACTTTC,CASSPTGRASGANVLTF
NA,TRBJ1-3,TRBD1,TRBV6-1,TGTGCCAGCAGTGTGACCGGGACAGGGCCGTTAAACACCATATATTTT,CASSVTGTGPLNTIYF
few,TRBJ1-3,NA,TRBV19,TGTGCCAGTAGTATCTACGGTGAGGGAAACACCATATATTTT,CASSIYGEGNTIYF
NA,TRBJ2-3,NA,TRBV15,TGTGCCACCAGCAGAGGGATGGGCGGGAAGACAGATACGCAGTATTTT,CATSRGMGGKTDTQYF
NA,TRBJ1-5,NA,TRBV28,TGTGCCAGCAGCCCCCACTTAAGGCCCCAGCATTTT,CASSPHLRPQHF
NA,TRBJ1-6,NA,TRBV5-1,TGCGCCAGCAGCTTGGCCCAGGGTGTGGGGTATAATTCACCCCTCCACTTT,CASSLAQGVGYNSPLHF
NA,TRBJ1-5,TRBD1,TRBV19,TGTGCCAGTACTAAGGGGACAGGGGGCCAGAGTCAGCCCCAGCATTTT,CASTKGTGGQSQPQHF
NA,TRBJ2-3,TRBD1,TRBV2,TGTGCCAGCAAGCAGGGGGTGGGCACAGATACGCAGTATTTT,CASKQGVGTDTQYF
NA,TRBJ2-2,NA,TRBV7-8,TGTGCCAGCAGCTTCCTCGGGGAGCTGTTTTTT,CASSFLGELFF
NA,TRBJ1-2,NA,TRBV2,TGTGCCAGCAGTGATAATGAGGGCCGAAACTATGGCTACACCTTC,CASSDNEGRNYGYTF
NA,TRBJ2-2,NA,TRBV7-5,TGTGTCAGAAGCTTAGAGTTTCCACAGAACACCGGGGAGCTGTTTTTT,CVRSLEFPQNTGELFF
NA,TRBJ1-1,TRBD1,TRBV2,TGTGCCAGGGGACAGGTGAACACTGAAGCTTTCTTT,CARGQVNTEAFF
NA,TRBJ2-2,NA,TRBV7-2,TGTGCCAGCGCTAGGGGGTCGAACACCGGGGAGCTGTTTTTT,CASARGSNTGELFF
NA,TRBJ2-1,TRBD2,TRBV30,TGTGCCTGGAGTCTAACTAGCGGGACCTCCTACAATGAGCAGTTCTTC,CAWSLTSGTSYNEQFF
once,TRBJ2-1,NA,TRBV29-1,TGCAGCGCTGGCCCTCGGGGGATCTACAATGAGCAGTTCTTC,CSAGPRGIYNEQFF
few,TRBJ2-2,TRBD2,TRBV5-1,TGTGCCAGCAGCTTCTCAGCTAGCGGCACCGGGGAGCTGTTTTTT,CASSFSASGTGELFF
NA,TRBJ1-2,TRBD1,TRBV6-5,TGTGCCAGCAGTTATGGGACAGGGTCCTATGGCTACACCTTC,CASSYGTGSYGYTF
NA,TRBJ2-2,NA,TRBV4-2,TGTGCCAGCAGCCAAGATGTTTCAGGGGAGCTGTTTTTT,CASSQDVSGELFF
NA,TRBJ2-3,TRBD1,TRBV27,TGTGCCAGCAGTTTAGGACAGGGGATGGATACGCAGTATTTT,CASSLGQGMDTQYF
NA,TRBJ2-1,NA,TRBV6-5,TGTGCCAGCAGTTGGGGCCGTCGGCGGTCGGAGAATGAGCAGTTCTTC,CASSWGRRRSENEQFF
NA,TRBJ2-1,NA,TRBV4-1,TGCGCCAGCAGCCAAGAGAGGGTTCCATCCGGGCGGCAGTTCTTC,CASSQERVPSGRQFF
NA,TRBJ1-1,TRBD1,TRBV6-5,TGTGCCAGCAGTTACCAGGGGGCTGGGAACACTGAAGCTTTCTTT,CASSYQGAGNTEAFF
NA,TRBJ1-1,NA,TRBV5-1,TGTGCCAGCAGTCGAGGCGACGGGGACACTGAAGCTTTCTTT,CASSRGDGDTEAFF